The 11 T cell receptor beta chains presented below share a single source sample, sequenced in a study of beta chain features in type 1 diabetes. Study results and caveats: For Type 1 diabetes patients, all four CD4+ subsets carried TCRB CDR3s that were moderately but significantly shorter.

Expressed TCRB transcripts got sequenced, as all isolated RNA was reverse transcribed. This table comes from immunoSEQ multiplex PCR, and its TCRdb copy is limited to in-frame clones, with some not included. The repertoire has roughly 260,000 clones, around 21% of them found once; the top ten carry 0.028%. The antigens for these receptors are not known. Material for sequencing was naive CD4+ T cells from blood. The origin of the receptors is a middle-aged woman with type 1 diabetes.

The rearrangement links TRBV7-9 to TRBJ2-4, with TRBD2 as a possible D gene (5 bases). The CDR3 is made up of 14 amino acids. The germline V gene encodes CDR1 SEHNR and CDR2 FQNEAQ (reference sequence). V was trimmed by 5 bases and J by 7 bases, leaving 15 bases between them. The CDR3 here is CASSPRTRDNIQYF. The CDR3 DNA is TGTGCCAGCAGCCCCAGGACTCGGGATAACATTCAGTACTTC.

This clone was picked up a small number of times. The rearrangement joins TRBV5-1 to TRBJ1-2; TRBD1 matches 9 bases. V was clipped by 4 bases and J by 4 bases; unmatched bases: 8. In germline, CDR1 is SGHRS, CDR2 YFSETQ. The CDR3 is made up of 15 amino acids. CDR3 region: CASSPRDRVGYGYTF. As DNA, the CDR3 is TGCGCCAGCAGCCCCCGGGACAGGGTCGGCTATGGCTACACCTTC.

In DNA, the CDR3 is TGTGCCAGTACTCAAACAGGGGAGACCCAGTACTTC. Protein sequence: CASTQTGETQYF. The V gene is TRBV19, the J gene TRBJ2-5, with D perhaps matching TRBD1 (6 bases). The CDR3 has 12 residues. Trimming took 7 bases from V and 5 from J, leaving 11 bases between them. Germline V gene data show CDR1 as LNHDA and CDR2 as SQIVND (reference sequence).

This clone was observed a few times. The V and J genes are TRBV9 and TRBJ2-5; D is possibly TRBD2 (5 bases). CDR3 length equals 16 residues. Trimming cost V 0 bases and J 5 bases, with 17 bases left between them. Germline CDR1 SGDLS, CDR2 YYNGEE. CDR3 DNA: TGTGCCAGCAGCGTAGGGGCCCTCGAGGGTGGGGAGACCCAGTACTTC. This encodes CASSVGALEGGETQYF.

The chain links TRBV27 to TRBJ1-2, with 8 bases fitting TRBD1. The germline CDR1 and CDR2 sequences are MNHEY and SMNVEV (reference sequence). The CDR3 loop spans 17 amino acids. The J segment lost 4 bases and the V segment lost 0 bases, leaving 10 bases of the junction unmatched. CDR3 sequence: CASSLSIGQGGSYGYTF. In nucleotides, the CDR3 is TGTGCCAGCAGTTTATCCATAGGACAGGGAGGTAGCTATGGCTACACCTTC.

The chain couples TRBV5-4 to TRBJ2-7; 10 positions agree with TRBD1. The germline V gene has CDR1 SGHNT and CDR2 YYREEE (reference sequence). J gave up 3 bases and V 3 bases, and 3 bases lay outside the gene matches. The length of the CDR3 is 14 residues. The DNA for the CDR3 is TGTGCCAGCAGCTCCGGGACAGGGGTCTACGAGCAGTACTTC. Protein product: CASSSGTGVYEQYF.

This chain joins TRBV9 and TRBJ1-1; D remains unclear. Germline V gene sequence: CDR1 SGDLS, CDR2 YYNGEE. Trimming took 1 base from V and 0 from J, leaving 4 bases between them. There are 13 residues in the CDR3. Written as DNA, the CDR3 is TGTGCCAGCAGCGTACTGTTGAACACTGAAGCTTTCTTT. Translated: CASSVLLNTEAFF.

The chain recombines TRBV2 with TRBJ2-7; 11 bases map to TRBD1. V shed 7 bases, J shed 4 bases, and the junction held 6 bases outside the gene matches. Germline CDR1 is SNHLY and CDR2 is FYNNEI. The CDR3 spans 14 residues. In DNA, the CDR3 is TGTGCCAGCATAAAGGACAGGGGGCAATACGAGCAGTACTTC. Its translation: CASIKDRGQYEQYF. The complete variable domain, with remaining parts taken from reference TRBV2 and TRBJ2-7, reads EPEVTQTPSHQVTQMGQEVILRCVPISNHLYFYWYRQILGQKVEFLVSFYNNEISEKSEIFDDQFSVERPDGSNFTLKIRSTKLEDSAMYFCASIKDRGQYEQYFGPGTRLTVT.

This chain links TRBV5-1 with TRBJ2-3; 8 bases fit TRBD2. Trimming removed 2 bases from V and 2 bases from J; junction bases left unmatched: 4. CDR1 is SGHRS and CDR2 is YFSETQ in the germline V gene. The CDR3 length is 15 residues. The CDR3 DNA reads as TGCGCCAGCAGCTTTCTAGCGGGCTACACAGATACGCAGTATTTT. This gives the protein CASSFLAGYTDTQYF.

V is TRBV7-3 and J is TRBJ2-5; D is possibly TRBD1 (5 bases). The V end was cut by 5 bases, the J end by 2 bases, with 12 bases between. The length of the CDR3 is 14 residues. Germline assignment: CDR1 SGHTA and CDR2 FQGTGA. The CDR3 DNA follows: TGTGCCAGCAGCCCCCAAGGGGTTCAAGAGACCCAGTACTTC. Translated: CASSPQGVQETQYF.

The CDR3 protein is CASSFGQGGRYEQYF. As DNA, the CDR3 is TGTGCCAGCAGTTTTGGACAGGGCGGTCGATACGAGCAGTACTTC. This sequence joins TRBV7-2 and TRBJ2-7; 8 bases line up with TRBD1. V lost 6 bases and J lost 4; bases outside the gene matches: 11. CDR1 SGHTA and CDR2 FQGNSA come from the germline V gene. The CDR3 is made up of 15 amino acids.